These 29 T cell receptor beta chains share one sample of origin, sequenced in a study of T cell changes during pregnancy in multiple sclerosis. Only in-frame clones appear in the TCRdb table, and some are missing; sequencing was by immunoSEQ multiplex PCR. The repertoire has 65,000 to 75,000 clones, around nine tenths of them found once; the top ten carry approximately 1.5%. The sample here was peripheral blood, taken in the third trimester of pregnancy. The receptors stem from a female donor in good health, enrolled as a control in a pregnancy study.

CDR3 DNA: TGTGCCAGCAGCCTCGCTGTGGAGGGAAACACCATATATTTT. Protein product: CASSLAVEGNTIYF. The V and J genes are TRBV6-6 and TRBJ1-3; D gene uncertain. Germline loops: CDR1 MNHNY, CDR2 SVGAGI (reference sequence). Trimming took off 6 bases at V and 4 bases at J, with 13 bases between the two ends. The CDR3 extends over 14 amino acids.

The chain is built from TRBV27 and TRBJ2-1; 10 positions match TRBD1. CDR3 length: 15 residues. Germline V gene lookup returns CDR1 MNHEY and CDR2 SMNVEV (reference sequence). V lost 6 bases to trimming and J lost 4 bases; unmatched junction nucleotides: 6. The DNA for the CDR3 is TGTGCCAGCAGAAACCCGGGACAGGGGTACAATGAGCAGTTCTTC. Amino acids: CASRNPGQGYNEQFF.

The V and J genes are TRBV5-6 and TRBJ2-5, with D possibly matching TRBD1 (5 bases). The CDR3 spans 14 residues. In germline, CDR1 is SGHDT, CDR2 YYEEEE. Trimming cost V 1 base and J 1 base, with 8 bases left between them. CDR3 coding DNA: TGTGCCAGCAGCTTGACAGGCGTCCAAGAGACCCAGTACTTC. This gives the protein CASSLTGVQETQYF.

The chain employs TRBV27 and TRBJ1-5; tentatively, D is TRBD1 (6 bases). Between the trimmed V and J ends, which lost 0 bases and 4 bases, there was a span of 13 bases. Germline CDR1 MNHEY, CDR2 SMNVEV (reference sequence). The CDR3 totals 16 residues. Here the CDR3 DNA reads TGTGCCAGCAGTTTATCGGGGAGGGGGTTAAATCAGCCCCAGCATTTT. This codes for CASSLSGRGLNQPQHF.

The V gene is TRBV5-6, the J gene TRBJ1-1; D unresolved. Germline V gene sequence: CDR1 SGHDT, CDR2 YYEEEE. CDR3 length: 15 amino acids. V lost 3 bases to trimming and J lost 2 bases, with 14 bases between them. The DNA of the CDR3 is TGTGCCAGCAGCTCCCTCGAGCGGCTAAACACTGAAGCTTTCTTT. It is translated as CASSSLERLNTEAFF.

For the CDR3, the DNA is TGTGCCAGCAGTCTCGGGGTCGGGCAGCCCCAGCATTTT. This codes for CASSLGVGQPQHF. This sequence joins TRBV27 and TRBJ1-5; D is ambiguous. CDR1 and CDR2 (germline): MNHEY, SMNVEV (reference sequence). The CDR3 has 13 amino acids. Trimming took 5 bases from V and 7 from J, leaving 12 bases between them.

The genes are TRBV12-5 and TRBJ2-3; D possibly corresponds to TRBD2 (5 bases). V dropped 3 bases and J dropped 1 base, with 5 bases sitting between them. CDR3 length equals 13 residues. Germline assignment: CDR1 LGHNT and CDR2 FRNRAP. CDR3 in amino acids: CASGFGGTDTQYF. CDR3 DNA: TGTGCTAGTGGTTTCGGGGGCACAGATACGCAGTATTTT.

The chain employs TRBV7-8 and TRBJ2-1; 9 nucleotides agree with TRBD1. The CDR3 spans 16 residues. After removal of 6 bases from V and 1 base from J, the junction contained 7 bases not matched to a gene. Looked up from germline, CDR1 is SGHVS and CDR2 is FQNEAQ. CDR3 loop: CASSDIQGASYNEQFF. The CDR3 DNA reads as TGTGCCAGCAGTGACATACAGGGGGCTTCCTACAATGAGCAGTTCTTC. The whole variable domain, remainder taken from reference TRBV7-8 and TRBJ2-1, is GAGVSQSPRYKVAKRGQDVALRCDPISGHVSLFWYQQALGQGPEFLTYFQNEAQLDKSGLPSDRFFAERPEGSVSTLKIQRTQQEDSAVYLCASSDIQGASYNEQFFGPGTRLTVL.

The V call is TRBV6-6, the J call TRBJ1-2; no clear D. V lost 6 bases and J 2 bases, leaving 10 bases between the germline ends. This CDR3 has 13 residues. In germline, CDR1 is MNHNY, CDR2 SVGAGI (reference sequence). The CDR3 loop is CASRAQVNYGYTF. The DNA of the CDR3 is TGTGCCAGCAGGGCCCAAGTAAACTATGGCTACACCTTC.

The chain combines TRBV5-6 with TRBJ1-1, with D possibly TRBD1 on 6 matching bases. With 3 bases removed from V and 1 base from J, the gap between germline ends came to 22 bases. Germline CDR1 and CDR2: SGHDT and YYEEEE. The CDR3 covers 18 residues. In DNA form, the CDR3 reads TGTGCCAGCAGCTCCCCCCACCGGGACATCTCTGGGAACACTGAAGCTTTCTTT. This sequence encodes CASSSPHRDISGNTEAFF.

The gene calls are TRBV5-1 and TRBJ1-2, with 8 bases that match TRBD1. There are 15 residues in the CDR3. Germline CDR1 is SGHRS and CDR2 is YFSETQ. J lost 8 bases, V lost 1 base, and 10 bases had no gene match. The CDR3 is CASSLYRGTYAGYTF. The CDR3 region has the DNA TGCGCCAGCAGCTTGTACAGGGGGACCTACGCCGGCTACACCTTC.

This rearrangement joins TRBV6-6 to TRBJ1-5, with D unclear. This CDR3 contains 14 residues. The V end was cut by 7 bases, the J end by 0 bases, with 10 bases between. CDR1 MNHNY and CDR2 SVGAGI come from the germline V gene (reference sequence). For the CDR3, the DNA is TGTGCCAGCACCCCGGGGTATAGCAATCAGCCCCAGCATTTT. Translation: CASTPGYSNQPQHF.

CDR3: CASSVWQGNSPLHF. DNA for the CDR3: TGTGCCAGCAGCGTCTGGCAGGGTAATTCACCCCTCCACTTT. The rearrangement links TRBV9 to TRBJ1-6; weak D call: TRBD1 (5 bases). The V end lost 2 bases, the J end lost 6 bases, and 9 bases lay between the germline ends. The CDR3 is 14 residues long. Germline V gene lookup returns CDR1 SGDLS and CDR2 YYNGEE.

The chain has TRBV7-9 and TRBJ1-2; a possible D gene is TRBD1 (5 bases). This CDR3 spans 16 amino acids. Germline CDR1 is SEHNR and CDR2 is FQNEAQ (reference sequence). V was pared by 1 base and J by 1 base, with 13 bases between. As DNA, the CDR3 is TGTGCCAGCAGCTTAGAGGGGTCAGCCCGTAACTATGGCTACACCTTC. This codes for CASSLEGSARNYGYTF.

The chain recombines TRBV6-1 with TRBJ2-7; a weak D match, TRBD1 (6 bases). The germline V gene has CDR1 MNHNS and CDR2 SASEGT. This CDR3 has 13 amino acids. V was shortened by 6 bases and J by 5 bases, with 14 bases between the two germline ends. CDR3 region: CASSLTGIDEQYF. The CDR3 nucleotides read TGTGCCAGCAGCCTTACAGGGATCGACGAGCAGTACTTC.

V gene TRBV2 combines with J gene TRBJ2-3; no definite D call. The germline CDR1 and CDR2 sequences are SNHLY and FYNNEI. CDR3 length equals 13 residues. V was trimmed by 6 bases and J by 4 bases, leaving 11 bases between them. This chain's CDR3 is CASRLSGSDTQYF. The CDR3 DNA follows: TGTGCCAGCAGACTTTCCGGGTCAGATACGCAGTATTTT.

The chain uses TRBV6-6 and TRBJ1-1; TRBD1 might be the D (5 bases). In germline, CDR1 is MNHNY, CDR2 SVGAGI (reference sequence). V gave up 5 bases and J gave up 4 bases, with 11 bases separating them. The CDR3 is 13 residues long. CDR3 protein: CASSPPGGTEAFF. The CDR3, as DNA: TGTGCCAGCAGTCCGCCCGGGGGCACTGAAGCTTTCTTT.

The chain is built from TRBV18 and TRBJ2-1; weak D call: TRBD2 (6 bases). The length of the CDR3 is 14 residues. Germline V gene lookup returns CDR1 KGHSH and CDR2 LQKENI. V shed 2 bases and J shed 7 bases, with 12 bases lying between them. CDR3 nucleotide sequence: TGTGCCAGCTCACCAACCCCTGGACTAAATGAGCAGTTCTTC. Translation gives CASSPTPGLNEQFF. Together with reference TRBV18 and TRBJ2-1, the CDR3 gives the full variable domain: NAGVMQNPRHLVRRRGQEARLRCSPMKGHSHVYWYRQLPEEGLKFMVYLQKENIIDESGMPKERFSAEFPKEGPSILRIQQVVRGDSAAYFCASSPTPGLNEQFFGPGTRLTVL.

CDR3 in amino acids: CASSSQRVEKLFF. As DNA, the CDR3 is TGTGCCAGCTCATCCCAGAGGGTTGAAAAACTGTTTTTT. The chain has TRBV18 and TRBJ1-4, with D unclear. V was trimmed by 5 bases and J by 7 bases, leaving 11 bases between them. The CDR3 extends over 13 amino acids. Germline assignment: CDR1 KGHSH and CDR2 LQKENI.

The CDR3 nucleotides read TGTGCCACCAGCAGAGGGGTCCTGGGGACTAGCGGGGTCTCCTACGAGCAGTACTTC. It yields the protein CATSRGVLGTSGVSYEQYF. The chain carries TRBV15 and TRBJ2-7; the match to TRBD2 covers 13 bases. CDR1 LNHNV and CDR2 YYDKDF come from the germline V gene (reference sequence). V was clipped by 1 base and J by 0 bases; unmatched bases: 9. This CDR3 has 19 residues.

V usage is TRBV18 and J usage is TRBJ2-4; 12 bases are a match to TRBD2. Germline CDR1 is KGHSH and CDR2 is LQKENI. This CDR3 is built from 17 residues. The junction had 5 bases not matched to a gene; V was cut back by 3 bases and J by 2 bases. CDR3 DNA: TGTGCCAGCTCACCGCTCCTAGCGGGGGGGTCCAAAAACATTCAGTACTTC. Translated: CASSPLLAGGSKNIQYF.

The V gene is TRBV6-6, the J gene TRBJ2-5, with a possible D match to TRBD1 (6 bases). With 2 bases removed from V and 5 bases from J, the gap between germline ends came to 12 bases. This CDR3 has 14 amino acids. Germline CDR1 is MNHNY and CDR2 is SVGAGI (reference sequence). CDR3 coding DNA: TGTGCCAGCAGTTACCCGGGTCAGGGGGAGACCCAGTACTTC. Protein: CASSYPGQGETQYF.

The chain links TRBV19 to TRBJ2-7; 8 nucleotides line up with TRBD1. V dropped 10 bases and J dropped 4; count of bases not matched to a gene: 9. CDR3 size: 13 residues. The germline gives CDR1 LNHDA, CDR2 SQIVND (reference sequence). The CDR3 DNA is TGTGCCACGGGACACAGGGGGAATTACGAGCAGTACTTC. Its protein product is CATGHRGNYEQYF.

The rearrangement uses TRBV4-3 and TRBJ1-5; D is unresolved. From germline, CDR1 is LGHNA and CDR2 YSLEER. The CDR3 loop spans 14 amino acids. V was trimmed by 0 bases and J by 2 bases, leaving 5 bases between them. The CDR3 reads CASSQELGNQPQHF. The CDR3, as DNA: TGCGCCAGCAGCCAAGAACTGGGCAATCAGCCCCAGCATTTT.

The chain recombines TRBV7-2 with TRBJ2-7, with D possibly matching TRBD1 (6 bases). This CDR3 spans 14 amino acids. V dropped 5 bases and J dropped 5 bases, with 16 bases sitting between them. The germline V gene encodes CDR1 SGHTA and CDR2 FQGNSA. This CDR3 is CASSIWGQNDEQYF. The CDR3 DNA is TGTGCCAGCAGCATCTGGGGGCAGAACGACGAGCAGTACTTC.

A word on this clone: A read error may produce the germline difference seen at one junction end. The chain carries TRBV20-1 and TRBJ2-7; TRBD2 agrees at 11 bases. There are 11 residues in the CDR3. Germline V lookup: CDR1 DFQATT, CDR2 SNEGSKA (reference sequence). Here the CDR3 DNA reads TGCAGTGCGGGCCTGACTAGCGGGGCCCACTTC. Translating it yields CSAGLTSGAHF.

The rearrangement uses TRBV7-9 and TRBJ2-3; D perhaps matches TRBD2 (7 bases). V lost 0 bases, J lost 2 bases, and 18 bases lay in between. The CDR3 totals 18 residues. Germline loops: CDR1 SEHNR, CDR2 FQNEAQ (reference sequence). CDR3 in DNA: TGTGCCAGCAGCTTAGCCATCCTCCTCCGGGGGGCCACAGATACGCAGTATTTT. Its protein is CASSLAILLRGATDTQYF.

The genes are TRBV7-6 and TRBJ1-5; 8 bases are a match to TRBD1. Germline values: CDR1 SGHVS, CDR2 FNYEAQ. The CDR3 is made up of 16 amino acids. V shed 5 bases and J 6 bases; nucleotides not matched to a gene: 12. The CDR3 DNA sequence: TGTGCCAGCAGCGTAGGTCAGGGGGCAGAGAGTCAGCCCCAGCATTTT. Amino acids: CASSVGQGAESQPQHF.

The rearrangement uses TRBV10-3 and TRBJ1-6, with unresolved D. From germline, CDR1 is ENHRY and CDR2 SYGVKD. This CDR3 has 14 amino acids. The V end was cut by 3 bases, the J end by 7 bases, with 10 bases between. The CDR3 here is CAISEGGNNSPLHF. The CDR3 DNA follows: TGTGCCATCAGTGAAGGCGGAAACAATTCACCCCTCCACTTT.